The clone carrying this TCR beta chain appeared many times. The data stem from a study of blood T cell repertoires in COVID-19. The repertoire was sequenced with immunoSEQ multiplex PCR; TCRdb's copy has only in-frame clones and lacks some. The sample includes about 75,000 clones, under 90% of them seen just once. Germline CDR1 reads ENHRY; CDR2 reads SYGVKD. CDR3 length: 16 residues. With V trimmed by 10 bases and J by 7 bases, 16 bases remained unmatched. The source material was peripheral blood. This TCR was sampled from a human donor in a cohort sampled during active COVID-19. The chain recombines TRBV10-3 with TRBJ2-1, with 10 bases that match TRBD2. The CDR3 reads CATPGGGSGRGNEQFF. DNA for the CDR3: TGTGCCACCCCGGGTGGGGGGAGCGGGAGGGGTAATGAGCAGTTCTTC.